This TCR beta chain was recorded in a study of T-cell reconstitution after alpha-beta-depleted transplantation in children. General study points: T-cell counts and diversity at one year following transplant were attributed mainly to newly produced T cells. Several patients had high TCRbeta diversity at day 60; it came from surviving recipient T cells and thymic progenitors. Expanded graft clones, several hundred of them, were reportedly the source of alpha-beta T cells about two months after transplant.

This clonotype was seen repeatedly, ten times or more. Its specificity is not known. It was with unique molecular identifiers that the TCRbeta library was prepared. TCRdb redid the calling of the PCR reads with MiXCR, one entry per CDR3 protein. The table records some 550,000 distinct CDR3 sequences, under 25% of them present only once. CDR1 is KGHDR, CDR2 SFDVKD, per germline. The CDR3 spans 16 residues. Between the trimmed V and J ends, which lost 3 bases and 5 bases, there was a span of 19 bases. Source: PBMCs, mostly from graft donor cells, taken 360 days after TCRalphabeta/CD19-depleted stem cell transplant. The chain carries TRBV24-1 and TRBJ2-7; perhaps TRBD2 as D (5 bases). The origin of this receptor is a boy younger than two who had a stem cell transplant for acute myeloid leukemia, so the T cells may come from the graft donor. The CDR3 is CATSDPLKGDYDEQYV. CDR3 DNA: TGTGCCACCAGTGATCCCCTGAAGGGCGACTATGACGAGCAGTACGTC.